Described below is a single T cell receptor (beta chain) sequence and its context. CDR1 SEHNR and CDR2 FQNEAQ come from the germline V gene (reference sequence). The CDR3 has 16 amino acids. V was cut by 2 bases and J by 4 bases, with 16 bases left in between. This record belongs to a study of T-cell reconstitution after alpha-beta-depleted transplantation in children. Unique molecular identifiers were incorporated during preparation of the TCRbeta library. Via MiXCR, TCRdb re-called the PCR reads, giving one row per CDR3 protein. This table has 500,000 to 600,000 distinct CDR3 sequences, about a sixth appearing once.

The receptor comes from a human donor who donated a stem cell graft to a child with acute lymphoblastic leukemia. V gene TRBV7-9 combines with J gene TRBJ2-3, with D possibly being TRBD1 or TRBD2 (6 bases each). The sequencing here drew on PBMCs from the stem cell graft donor, taken from the stem cell graft. CDR3 region: CASSLLAGGGADTQYF. DNA of the CDR3: TGTGCCAGCAGCTTACTTGCCGGAGGGGGTGCAGATACGCAGTATTTT.